The entry below describes one T cell receptor beta chain. This clonotype was counted ten times or more. It lacks a known antigen. Base quality data are lacking; no much larger clone is found one base away. These data are taken from a study of CD8+CD57+ T cells in acquired aplastic anemia listed by TCRdb under 2018. Study-wide context: Extracted DNA from sorted CD4+ and CD8+ cells averaged approximately 3.4 ug, ranging from 0.2 to 27.4 ug. The investigation overall reported the following: Twenty-nine CD8+ CDR3 sequences were shared between patients and controls but appeared highly expressed in patients and within their immunodominant clones. Between patients and healthy controls, no significant difference in CD8+ Simpson's diversity was found (P=0.060).

V is cut back by 8 bases and J by 5 bases, with 0 bases in the junction unmatched. The cysteine opens and the phenylalanine closes a CDR3 of 12 amino acids. Just CDR3 DNA is preserved here, 36 bases in frame from base 1. Taken from the germline V gene, the CDR1 and CDR2 loops are SGHVS and FQNEAQ. Genomic DNA was used as template for profiling of TCR beta VDJ combinations and CDR3 sequences. An Illumina HiSeq 2000 was used for TCR repertoire sequencing. The paper's processing steps were these. Repertoire assessment relied on Simpson's diversity index, CDR3 size and DJ length profiles, and TRBV/TRBJ rearrangement plots. The most abundant DNA sequence in the deep sequencing data was defined as the immunodominant clone. CDR3 amino acid sequences were checked for sharing across subjects and were also compared against the VDJdb database and published repertoires. The public reads were quality trimmed at Q25 with fastp and then assembled into clones with MiXCR by TCRdb, keeping productive beta chains. Under each unique CDR3 protein, matching rows form one entry showing the most common genes and DNA. The V and J calls and clone size come from TCRdb's table, not from the authors' own analysis. The sample has 250,000 to 350,000 distinct CDR3 sequences on record, around 60% of them singletons. Jointly, the top ten make up 6.5% to 10% of the sample.

The study deep-sequenced TCR repertoires of sorted CD4+ and CD8+ blood T cells from severe aplastic anemia patients and healthy subjects. Ficoll-Paque density gradient centrifugation was used to isolate peripheral blood mononuclear cells. CD4+ and CD8+ T cells were sorted by FACS or magnetic beads before DNA extraction. Sequenced: sorted CD4+, CD8+, or CD8+CD57+ T cells (not recorded which) from PBMCs. This TCR came from a human donor with severe aplastic anemia or a healthy control (not recorded which). The chain employs TRBV7-8 and TRBJ1-4; TRBD1 matches 9 bases in the middle. The DNA reads TGTGCCAGCGGACAGGGGAATGAAAAACTGTTTTTT. The translation is CASGQGNEKLFF.